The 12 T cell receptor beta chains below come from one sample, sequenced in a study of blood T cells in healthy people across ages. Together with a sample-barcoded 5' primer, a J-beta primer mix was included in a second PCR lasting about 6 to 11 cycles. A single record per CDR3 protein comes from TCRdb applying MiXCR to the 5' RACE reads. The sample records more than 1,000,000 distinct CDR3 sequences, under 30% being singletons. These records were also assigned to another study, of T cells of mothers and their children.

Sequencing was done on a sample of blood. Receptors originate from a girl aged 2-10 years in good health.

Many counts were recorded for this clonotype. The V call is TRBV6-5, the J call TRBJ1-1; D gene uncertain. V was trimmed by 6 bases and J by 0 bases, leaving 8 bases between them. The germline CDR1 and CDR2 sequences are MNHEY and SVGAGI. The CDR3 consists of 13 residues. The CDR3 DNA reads TGTGCCAGCAGCCCAGCAGTGAACACTGAAGCTTTCTTT. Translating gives CASSPAVNTEAFF.

The CDR3, as DNA: TGCAGTGCCAGGAAAGATACTAGCGGGCACTACAATGAGCAGTTCTTC. Amino acids: CSARKDTSGHYNEQFF. The chain employs TRBV20-1 and TRBJ2-1, with 9 bases lining up with TRBD2. CDR1 DFQATT and CDR2 SNEGSKA come from the germline V gene (reference sequence). V lost 6 bases and J lost 3; bases outside the gene matches: 12. This CDR3 spans 16 amino acids.

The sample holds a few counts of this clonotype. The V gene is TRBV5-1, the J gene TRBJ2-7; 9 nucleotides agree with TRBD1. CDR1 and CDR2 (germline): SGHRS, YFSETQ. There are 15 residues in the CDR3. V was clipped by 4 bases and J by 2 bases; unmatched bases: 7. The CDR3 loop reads CASSLRDRETYEQYF. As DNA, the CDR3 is TGCGCCAGCAGCCTGAGGGACAGGGAAACCTACGAGCAGTACTTC.

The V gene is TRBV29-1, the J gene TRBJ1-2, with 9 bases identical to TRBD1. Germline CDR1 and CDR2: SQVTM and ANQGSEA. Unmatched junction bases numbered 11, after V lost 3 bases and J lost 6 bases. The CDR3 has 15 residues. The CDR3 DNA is TGCAGCGTTGATGGGGGACAGGGCCCGGGGGATGGCTACACCTTC. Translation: CSVDGGQGPGDGYTF.

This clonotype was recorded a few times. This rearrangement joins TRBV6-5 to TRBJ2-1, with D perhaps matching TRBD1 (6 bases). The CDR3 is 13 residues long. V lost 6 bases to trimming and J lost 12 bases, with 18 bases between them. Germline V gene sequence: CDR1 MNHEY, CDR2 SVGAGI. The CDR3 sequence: CASRPLGAPVQFF. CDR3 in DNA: TGTGCCAGCAGACCTCTGGGGGCCCCCGTGCAGTTCTTC.

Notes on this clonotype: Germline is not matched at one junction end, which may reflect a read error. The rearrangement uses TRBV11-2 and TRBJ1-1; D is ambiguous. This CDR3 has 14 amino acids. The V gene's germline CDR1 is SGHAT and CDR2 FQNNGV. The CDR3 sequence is CASSTRLMNAEAFF. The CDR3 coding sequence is TGTGCCAGCAGCACCAGATTAATGAACGCTGAAGCTTTCTTT.

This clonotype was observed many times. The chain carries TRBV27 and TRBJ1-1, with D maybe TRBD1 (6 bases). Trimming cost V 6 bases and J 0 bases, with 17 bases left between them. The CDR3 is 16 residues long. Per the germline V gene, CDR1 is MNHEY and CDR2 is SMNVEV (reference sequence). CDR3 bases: TGTGCCAGCAGCCTTGGATCGGGACAAATGAACACTGAAGCTTTCTTT. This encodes CASSLGSGQMNTEAFF.

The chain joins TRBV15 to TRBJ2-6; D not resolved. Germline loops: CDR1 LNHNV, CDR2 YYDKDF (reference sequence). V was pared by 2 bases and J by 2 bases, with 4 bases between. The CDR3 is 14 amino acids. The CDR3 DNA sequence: TGTGCCACCAGCAGAACTGCTGGGGCCAACGTCCTGACTTTC. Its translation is CATSRTAGANVLTF.

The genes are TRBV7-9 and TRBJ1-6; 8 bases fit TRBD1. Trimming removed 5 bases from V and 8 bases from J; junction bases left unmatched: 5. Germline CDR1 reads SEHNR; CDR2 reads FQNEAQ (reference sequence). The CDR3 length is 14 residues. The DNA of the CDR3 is TGTGCCAGCAGCCGTACAGGGGGTGATTCACCCCTCCACTTT. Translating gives CASSRTGGDSPLHF.

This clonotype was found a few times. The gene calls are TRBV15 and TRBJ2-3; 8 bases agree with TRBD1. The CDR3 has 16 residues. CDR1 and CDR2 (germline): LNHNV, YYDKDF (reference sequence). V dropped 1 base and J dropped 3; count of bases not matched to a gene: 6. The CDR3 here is CATSRATGTGTDTQYF. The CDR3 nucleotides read TGTGCCACCAGCAGAGCGACCGGGACAGGTACAGATACGCAGTATTTT.

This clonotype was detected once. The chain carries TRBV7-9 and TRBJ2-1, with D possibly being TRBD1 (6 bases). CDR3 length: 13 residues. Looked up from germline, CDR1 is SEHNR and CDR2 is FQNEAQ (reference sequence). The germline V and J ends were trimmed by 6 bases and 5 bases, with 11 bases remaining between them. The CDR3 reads CASSPGHHNEQFF. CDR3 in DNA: TGTGCCAGCAGTCCGGGACATCACAATGAGCAGTTCTTC.

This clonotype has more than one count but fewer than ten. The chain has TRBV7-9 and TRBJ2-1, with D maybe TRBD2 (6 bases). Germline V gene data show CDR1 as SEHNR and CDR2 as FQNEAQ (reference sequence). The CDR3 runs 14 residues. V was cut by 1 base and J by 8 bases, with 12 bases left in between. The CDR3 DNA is TGTGCCAGCAGCTTAGATTGGGGGGACGATGAGCAGTTCTTC. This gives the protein CASSLDWGDDEQFF.